Listed below are T cell receptor beta chains from one sample, sequenced in a study of post-analysis software for immune sequencing data. TCRdb itself ran the PCR reads through MiXCR, one entry per CDR3 protein. The data hold around 700,000 distinct CDR3 sequences, with over 45% observed a single time. Sample: blood. The receptors originated from a girl aged 2 to 9 with multiple sclerosis. CDR3s include the opening cysteine and the closing phenylalanine or tryptophan. D genes are given only for firm matches.

CDR3aa: CATSRDQGLETQYF; v_gene: TRBV15; j_gene: TRBJ2-5; d_gene: -
CDR3aa: CASRNPSYEQYF; v_gene: TRBV6-2/TRBV6-3; j_gene: TRBJ2-7; d_gene: -
CDR3aa: CASSLVGTGGYGYTF; v_gene: TRBV7-2; j_gene: TRBJ1-2; d_gene: TRBD1
CDR3aa: CASSQSRTHYGYTF; v_gene: TRBV6-5; j_gene: TRBJ1-2; d_gene: -
CDR3aa: CASSVPNQGWYNEQFF; v_gene: TRBV9; j_gene: TRBJ2-1; d_gene: -
CDR3aa: CASSQDWGQGYGYTF; v_gene: TRBV4-3; j_gene: TRBJ1-2; d_gene: TRBD1
CDR3aa: CASSLQQGFNTEAFF; v_gene: TRBV7-9; j_gene: TRBJ1-1; d_gene: -
CDR3aa: CASSSLGPNTGELFF; v_gene: TRBV6-5; j_gene: TRBJ2-2; d_gene: -
CDR3aa: CASSSTSGRAGETQYF; v_gene: TRBV11-2; j_gene: TRBJ2-5; d_gene: TRBD2
CDR3aa: CASSTQDSNQPQHF; v_gene: TRBV6-5; j_gene: TRBJ1-5; d_gene: -
CDR3aa: CASSQDLTSLSTDTQYF; v_gene: TRBV14; j_gene: TRBJ2-3; d_gene: -
CDR3aa: CASSQVAGRYEQYF; v_gene: TRBV3-1; j_gene: TRBJ2-7; d_gene: -
CDR3aa: CASSIGTVSTDTQYF; v_gene: TRBV19; j_gene: TRBJ2-3; d_gene: TRBD1
CDR3aa: CATSAGDQETQYF; v_gene: TRBV24-1; j_gene: TRBJ2-5; d_gene: -